A selection of T cell receptor beta chains follows, all from one sample in a study of T cell changes during pregnancy in multiple sclerosis. TCRdb's copy holds only in-frame clones and misses some; the assay was immunoSEQ multiplex PCR. Of roughly 100,000 clones in the sample, 80% to 95% are singletons; the top ten hold 3% to 3.5%. Sample: peripheral blood, taken after pregnancy. The receptors derive from a female donor with multiple sclerosis, enrolled in a pregnancy study. The CDR3 runs from the conserved cysteine through the conserved F or W. D genes are given only for firm matches. Size is omitted from some rows. Given values are once, few, many or a class for expanded clones.

- | TRBD2 | TRBJ2-3 | TRBV7-2 | 15 | TGTGCCAGCAGCACCAGCGGGGGGGCATGGGATACGCAGTATTTT | CASSTSGGAWDTQYF
- | TRBD1 | TRBJ2-3 | TRBV2 | 13 | TGTGCCAGAGGGACAGGGAGCGGAGATACGCAGTATTTT | CARGTGSGDTQYF
- | - | TRBJ1-2 | TRBV6-1 | 11 | TGTGCCAGCAGCTCAGGTTGGGGCTACACCTTC | CASSSGWGYTF
- | TRBD2 | TRBJ2-3 | TRBV2 | 15 | TGTGCCAGCAGTGAGCTAGCGGGGCGCACAGATACGCAGTATTTT | CASSELAGRTDTQYF
once | TRBD1 | TRBJ2-2 | TRBV6-5 | 15 | TGTGCCAGCAGCATCACAGGGGTAGACACCGGGGAGCTGTTTTTT | CASSITGVDTGELFF
- | TRBD1 | TRBJ2-1 | TRBV5-4 | 16 | TGTGCCAGCAGCCTCAGGGGGACGGGGTTGGAGAATGAGCAGTTCTTC | CASSLRGTGLENEQFF
once | - | TRBJ1-3 | TRBV11-2 | 15 | TGTGCCAGCAGCTTAGGACAGTTTACTGGAAACACCATATATTTT | CASSLGQFTGNTIYF
once | TRBD1 | TRBJ1-2 | TRBV11-2 | 14 | TGTGCCAGCGGCCCTACGACAGGGCTTTTAAGCTACACCTTC | CASGPTTGLLSYTF
- | TRBD1 | TRBJ2-3 | TRBV15 | 15 | TGTGCCACCAGCGGACGACTGACAGGGCTCGATACGCAGTATTTT | CATSGRLTGLDTQYF
- | TRBD1 | TRBJ1-5 | TRBV19 | 15 | TGTGCCAGTAGTGTCGGACAGGGCGGCAATCAGCCCCAGCATTTT | CASSVGQGGNQPQHF
- | - | TRBJ1-5 | TRBV15 | 15 | TGTGCCACCAGCAGAGATGTCGGTAAGAATCAGCCCCAGCATTTT | CATSRDVGKNQPQHF
once | TRBD1 | TRBJ2-1 | TRBV9 | 17 | TGTGCCAGCAGCGTCAATCGGGACAGATCCTCCTACAATGAGCAGTTCTTC | CASSVNRDRSSYNEQFF
few | TRBD1 | TRBJ2-7 | TRBV7-2 | 13 | TGTGCCAGCAGCCGACAGGGGGCGTACGAGCAGTACTTC | CASSRQGAYEQYF
- | TRBD2 | TRBJ2-7 | TRBV18 | 15 | TGTGCCAGCTCACCACCGACTAGCGGGGTAGGGGAGCAGTACTTC | CASSPPTSGVGEQYF
- | - | TRBJ1-5 | TRBV27 | 15 | TGTGCCAGCGGAATACAGGGAGGGTCGAGTCAGCCCCAGCATTTT | CASGIQGGSSQPQHF
- | TRBD1 | TRBJ2-5 | TRBV4-1 | 15 | TGCGCCAGCAGCCAAGTCACAGGGGAAGGAGAGACCCAGTACTTC | CASSQVTGEGETQYF
- | TRBD1 | TRBJ2-7 | TRBV4-1 | 15 | TGCGCCAGCAGCCAAGACCCAGGGGGCGAATACGAGCAGTACTTC | CASSQDPGGEYEQYF
- | - | TRBJ1-1 | TRBV15 | 15 | TGTGCCACCAGCAGAGATTTACGGGGGAACACTGAAGCTTTCTTT | CATSRDLRGNTEAFF
- | - | TRBJ1-6 | TRBV5-6 | 15 | TGTGCCAGCAGCTTGTTCCAGTCCTATAATTCACCCCTCCACTTT | CASSLFQSYNSPLHF
- | - | TRBJ1-1 | TRBV7-9 | 15 | TGTGCCAGCAGCTTGGCGGGGCGGACACACACTGAAGCTTTCTTT | CASSLAGRTHTEAFF
- | - | TRBJ1-1 | TRBV4-1 | 14 | TGCGCCAGCAGCCAACCAGGTCGTTGGGTTTGGGCTTTCTTT | CASSQPGRWVWAFF
- | - | TRBJ1-1 | TRBV6-5 | 13 | TGTGCCAGCAGTTATCGGGGGAACACTGAAGCTTTCTTT | CASSYRGNTEAFF
- | TRBD2 | TRBJ2-3 | TRBV5-4 | 17 | TGTGCCAGCAGCCCACCCGGGACTAGCGGAGGCACAGATACGCAGTATTTT | CASSPPGTSGGTDTQYF
- | - | TRBJ2-3 | TRBV10-2 | 15 | TGCGCCAGCAAGGAACAGGACCTAAGCACAGATACGCAGTATTTT | CASKEQDLSTDTQYF
- | TRBD1 | TRBJ1-4 | TRBV6-1 | 14 | TGTGCCAGCAGTGGCACAGGGGGCGGTGAAAAACTGTTTTTT | CASSGTGGGEKLFF
- | TRBD2 | TRBJ2-3 | TRBV7-3 | 15 | TGTGCCAGCAGCCCATCCGGGGCGGGGGCAGATACGCAGTATTTT | CASSPSGAGADTQYF
- | TRBD1 | TRBJ1-5 | TRBV4-1 | 16 | TGCGCCAGCAGCCTATTATCCGGGACAGGTAATCAGCCCCAGCATTTT | CASSLLSGTGNQPQHF
- | - | TRBJ2-2 | TRBV5-4 | 15 | TGTGCCAGCAGCTTGAAGGGACTGAACACCGGGGAGCTGTTTTTT | CASSLKGLNTGELFF
- | - | TRBJ1-2 | TRBV25-1 | 15 | TGTGCCAGCAGTGAAGGCGGGGGGCGCAGCTATGGCTACACCTTC | CASSEGGGRSYGYTF
- | - | TRBJ2-7 | TRBV7-6 | 13 | TGTGCCAGCAGCTTCGGTGGTTACTACGAGCAGTACTTC | CASSFGGYYEQYF
- | - | TRBJ2-5 | TRBV27 | 15 | TGTGCCAGCAGTTGGACGAGGGGGACGCAAGAGACCCAGTACTTC | CASSWTRGTQETQYF
- | - | TRBJ2-7 | TRBV25-1 | 13 | TGTGCCAGCAGTGGCTCGGACAACTACGAGCAGTACTTC | CASSGSDNYEQYF
- | TRBD1 | TRBJ2-5 | TRBV7-6 | 17 | TGTGCCAGCAGCTTAGGAACAGGGGGCGCCTTTGGAGAGACCCAGTACTTC | CASSLGTGGAFGETQYF
- | - | TRBJ2-1 | TRBV11-2 | 15 | TGTGCCAGCAGCTTAGGGTCAGGGCGACAAAATAAGCAGTTCTTC | CASSLGSGRQNKQFF
- | TRBD1 | TRBJ2-7 | TRBV5-4 | 14 | TGTGCCAGCAGTGACGGGGACAGCTACTACGAGCAGTACTTC | CASSDGDSYYEQYF